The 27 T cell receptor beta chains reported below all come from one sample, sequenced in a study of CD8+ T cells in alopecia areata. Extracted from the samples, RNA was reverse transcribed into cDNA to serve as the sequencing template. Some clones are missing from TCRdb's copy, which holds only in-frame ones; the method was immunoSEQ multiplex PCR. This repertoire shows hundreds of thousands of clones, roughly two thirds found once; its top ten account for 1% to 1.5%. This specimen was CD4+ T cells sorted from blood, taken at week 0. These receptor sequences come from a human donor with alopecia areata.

For the CDR3, the DNA is TGTGCCAGCAGCGTCCGGGGGGGCACAGATACGCAGTATTTT. Amino acid sequence: CASSVRGGTDTQYF. The chain employs TRBV9 and TRBJ2-3; 7 bases fit TRBD2. Germline V lookup: CDR1 SGDLS, CDR2 YYNGEE. CDR3 size: 14 residues. The V and J ends lost 2 bases and 1 base, in that order; junction bases with no gene match: 1. Complete variable domain (other parts from reference TRBV9 and TRBJ2-3): DSGVTQTPKHLITATGQRVTLRCSPRSGDLSVYWYQQSLDQGLQFLIQYYNGEERAKGNILERFSAQQFPDLHSELNLSSLELGDSALYFCASSVRGGTDTQYFGPGTRLTVL.

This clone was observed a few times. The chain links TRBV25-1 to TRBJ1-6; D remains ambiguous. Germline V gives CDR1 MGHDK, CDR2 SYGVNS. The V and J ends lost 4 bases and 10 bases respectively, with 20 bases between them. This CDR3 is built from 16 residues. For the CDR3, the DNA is TGTGCCAGCAGTGCAATTGTGGAGGGTTTATACTCACCCCTCCACTTT. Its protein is CASSAIVEGLYSPLHF.

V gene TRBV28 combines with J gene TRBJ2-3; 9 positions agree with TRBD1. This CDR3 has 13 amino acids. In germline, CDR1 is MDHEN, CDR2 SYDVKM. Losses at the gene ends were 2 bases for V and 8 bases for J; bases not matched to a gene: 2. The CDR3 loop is CASSLPGQGTQYF. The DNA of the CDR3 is TGTGCCAGCAGTTTACCGGGACAGGGTACGCAGTATTTT.

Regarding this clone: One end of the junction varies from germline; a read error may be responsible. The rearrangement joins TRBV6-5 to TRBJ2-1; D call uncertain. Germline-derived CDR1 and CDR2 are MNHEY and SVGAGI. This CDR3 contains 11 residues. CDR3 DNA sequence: TGTGCCAGCAGTGGATCAGCTCCGATTCTCTTC. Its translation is CASSGSAPILF.

The CDR3 nucleotides are TGTGCCAGCAGTCTACCGGGCCAGCCCCAGCATTTT. Protein sequence: CASSLPGQPQHF. This chain links TRBV28 with TRBJ1-5, with D unclear. Germline V gene sequence: CDR1 MDHEN, CDR2 SYDVKM. With 5 bases removed from V and 7 bases from J, the gap between germline ends came to 9 bases. The CDR3 consists of 12 residues.

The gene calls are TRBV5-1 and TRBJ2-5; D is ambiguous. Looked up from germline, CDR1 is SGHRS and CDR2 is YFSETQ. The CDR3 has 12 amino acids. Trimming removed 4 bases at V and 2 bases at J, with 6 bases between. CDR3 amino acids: CASSNDQETQYF. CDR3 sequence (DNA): TGCGCCAGCAGCAACGATCAAGAGACCCAGTACTTC.

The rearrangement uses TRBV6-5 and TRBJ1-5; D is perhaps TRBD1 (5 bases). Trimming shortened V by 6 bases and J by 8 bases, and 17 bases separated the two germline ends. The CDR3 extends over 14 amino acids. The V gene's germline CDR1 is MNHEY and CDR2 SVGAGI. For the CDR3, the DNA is TGTGCCAGCAGGGTACAGGACGAGAGGGAGCCCCAGCATTTT. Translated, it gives CASRVQDEREPQHF.

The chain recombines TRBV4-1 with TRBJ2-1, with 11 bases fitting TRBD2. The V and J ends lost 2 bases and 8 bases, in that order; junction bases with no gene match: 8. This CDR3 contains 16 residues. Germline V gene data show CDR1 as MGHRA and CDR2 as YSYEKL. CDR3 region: CASSQFDSGGAYEQFF. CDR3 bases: TGCGCCAGCAGCCAATTTGATAGCGGGGGGGCGTATGAGCAGTTCTTC.

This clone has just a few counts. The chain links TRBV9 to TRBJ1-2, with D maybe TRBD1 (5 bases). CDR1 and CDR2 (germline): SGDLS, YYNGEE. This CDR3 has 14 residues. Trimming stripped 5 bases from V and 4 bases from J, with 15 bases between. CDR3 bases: TGTGCCAGCAGGCGGGACGGAGTATTCTATGGCTACACCTTC. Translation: CASRRDGVFYGYTF. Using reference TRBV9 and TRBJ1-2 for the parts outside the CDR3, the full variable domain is DSGVTQTPKHLITATGQRVTLRCSPRSGDLSVYWYQQSLDQGLQFLIQYYNGEERAKGNILERFSAQQFPDLHSELNLSSLELGDSALYFCASRRDGVFYGYTFGSGTRLTVV.

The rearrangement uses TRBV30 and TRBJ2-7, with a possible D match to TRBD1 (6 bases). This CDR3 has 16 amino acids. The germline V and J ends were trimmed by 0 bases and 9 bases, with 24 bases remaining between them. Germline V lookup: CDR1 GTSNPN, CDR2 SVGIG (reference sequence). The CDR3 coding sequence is TGTGCCTGGAGTGTACAAGGGACAATTCAGATTGGGTCGCAGTACTTC. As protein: CAWSVQGTIQIGSQYF.

This CDR3 is CASSTRQGGDTGELFF. CDR3 coding DNA: TGTGCCAGCAGCACCAGACAGGGAGGGGACACCGGGGAGCTGTTTTTT. The V call is TRBV7-9, the J call TRBJ2-2; D may correspond to TRBD1 or TRBD2 (7 bases each). The germline gives CDR1 SEHNR, CDR2 FQNEAQ (reference sequence). CDR3 size: 16 residues. V was pared by 5 bases and J by 3 bases, with 16 bases between. Supplemented by reference TRBV7-9 and TRBJ2-2, the full variable domain reads DTGVSQNPRHKITKRGQNVTFRCDPISEHNRLYWYRQTLGQGPEFLTYFQNEAQLEKSRLLSDRFSAERPKGSFSTLEIQRTEQGDSAMYLCASSTRQGGDTGELFFGEGSRLTVL.

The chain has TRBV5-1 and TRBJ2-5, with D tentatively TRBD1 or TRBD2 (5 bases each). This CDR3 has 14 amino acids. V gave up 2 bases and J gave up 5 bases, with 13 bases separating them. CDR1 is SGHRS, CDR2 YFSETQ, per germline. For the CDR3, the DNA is TGCGCCAGCAGCTTTTGGGGCCCGGGGGAGACCCAGTACTTC. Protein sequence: CASSFWGPGETQYF.

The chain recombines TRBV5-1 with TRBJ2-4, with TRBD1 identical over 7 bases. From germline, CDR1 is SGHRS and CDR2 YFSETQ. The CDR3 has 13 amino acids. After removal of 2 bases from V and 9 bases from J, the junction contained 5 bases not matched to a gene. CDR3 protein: CASSFSQGSIQYF. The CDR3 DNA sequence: TGCGCCAGCAGCTTTTCACAGGGGAGCATTCAGTACTTC.

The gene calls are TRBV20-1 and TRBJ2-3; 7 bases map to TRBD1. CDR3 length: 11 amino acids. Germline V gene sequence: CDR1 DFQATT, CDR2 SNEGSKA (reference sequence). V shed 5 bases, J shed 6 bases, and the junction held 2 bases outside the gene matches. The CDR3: CSAEQGDTQYF. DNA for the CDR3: TGCAGTGCTGAACAGGGGGATACGCAGTATTTT.

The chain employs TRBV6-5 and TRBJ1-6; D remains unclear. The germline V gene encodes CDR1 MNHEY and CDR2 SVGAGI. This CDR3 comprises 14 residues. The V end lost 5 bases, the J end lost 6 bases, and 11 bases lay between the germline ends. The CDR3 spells CASSPGEANSPLHF. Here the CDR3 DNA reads TGTGCCAGCAGTCCCGGGGAGGCTAATTCACCCCTCCACTTT.

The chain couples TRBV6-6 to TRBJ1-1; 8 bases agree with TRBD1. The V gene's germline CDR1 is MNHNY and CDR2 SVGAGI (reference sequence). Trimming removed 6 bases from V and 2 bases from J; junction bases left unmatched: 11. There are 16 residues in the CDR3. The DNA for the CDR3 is TGTGCCAGCAGCCAGGGGGCACTTGGCGGAAACACTGAAGCTTTCTTT. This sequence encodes CASSQGALGGNTEAFF.

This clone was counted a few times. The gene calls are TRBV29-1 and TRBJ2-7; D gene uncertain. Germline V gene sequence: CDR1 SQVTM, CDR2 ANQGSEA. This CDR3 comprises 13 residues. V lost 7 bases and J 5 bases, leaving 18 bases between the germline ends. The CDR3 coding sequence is TGCAGCGGTAACAGTGCTATCGGCGACGAGCAGTACTTC. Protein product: CSGNSAIGDEQYF.

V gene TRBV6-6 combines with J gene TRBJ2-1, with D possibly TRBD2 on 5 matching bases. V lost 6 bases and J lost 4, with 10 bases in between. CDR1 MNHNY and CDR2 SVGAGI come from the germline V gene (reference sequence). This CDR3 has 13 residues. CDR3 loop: CASSPDLYNEQFF. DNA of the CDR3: TGTGCCAGCAGCCCGGACTTATACAATGAGCAGTTCTTC.

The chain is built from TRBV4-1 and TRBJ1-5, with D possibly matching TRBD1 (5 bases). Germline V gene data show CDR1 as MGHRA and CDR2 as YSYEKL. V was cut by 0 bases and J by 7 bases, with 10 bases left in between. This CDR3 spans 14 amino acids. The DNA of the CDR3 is TGCGCCAGCAGCCAAGACAGGGACGTGCAGCCCCAGCATTTT. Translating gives CASSQDRDVQPQHF.

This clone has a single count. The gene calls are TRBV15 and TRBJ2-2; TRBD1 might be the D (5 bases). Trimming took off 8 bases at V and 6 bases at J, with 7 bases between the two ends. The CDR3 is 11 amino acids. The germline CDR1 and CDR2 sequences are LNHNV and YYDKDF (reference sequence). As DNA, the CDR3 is TGTGCCACCCTGGGGCCCGGGGAGCTGTTTTTT. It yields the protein CATLGPGELFF.

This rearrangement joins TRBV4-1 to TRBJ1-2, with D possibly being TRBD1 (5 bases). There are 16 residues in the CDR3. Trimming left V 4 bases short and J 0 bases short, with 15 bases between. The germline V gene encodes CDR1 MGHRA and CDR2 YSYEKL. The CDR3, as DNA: TGCGCCAGCAGCCGGGCTTGGGGCTTGGCTAACTATGGCTACACCTTC. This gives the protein CASSRAWGLANYGYTF.

The CDR3 is CASSPEGLTYNEQFF. Written as DNA, the CDR3 is TGTGCCAGCTCACCAGAGGGCCTTACCTACAATGAGCAGTTCTTC. The rearrangement links TRBV18 to TRBJ2-1; D may be TRBD2 (5 bases). This CDR3 is built from 15 residues. CDR1 and CDR2 from the germline V gene are KGHSH and LQKENI. With 2 bases removed from V and 2 bases from J, the gap between germline ends came to 10 bases.

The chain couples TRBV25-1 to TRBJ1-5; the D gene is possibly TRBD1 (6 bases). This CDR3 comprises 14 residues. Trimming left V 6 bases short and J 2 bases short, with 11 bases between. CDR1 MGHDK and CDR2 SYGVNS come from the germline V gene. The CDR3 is CASSDRSGNQPQHF. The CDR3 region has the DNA TGTGCCAGCAGCGACAGGTCGGGCAATCAGCCCCAGCATTTT.

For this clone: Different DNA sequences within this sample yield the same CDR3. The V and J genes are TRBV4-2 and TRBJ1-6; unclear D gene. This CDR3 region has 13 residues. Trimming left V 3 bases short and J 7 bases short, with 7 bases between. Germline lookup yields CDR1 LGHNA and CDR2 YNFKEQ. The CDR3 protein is CASSQVSNSPLHF. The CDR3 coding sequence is TGTGCCAGCAGCCAGGTCAGCAATTCACCCCTCCACTTT.

As DNA, the CDR3 is TGCAGCGTTGAAGGGGGCAGGGACGTCGATGAGCAGTTCTTC. This sequence encodes CSVEGGRDVDEQFF. The J gene is TRBJ2-1, the V gene TRBV29-1; D may match TRBD1 or TRBD2 (5 bases each). Deletions cut 1 base from V and 8 bases from J, with 15 bases between. The length of the CDR3 is 14 residues. Per the germline V gene, CDR1 is SQVTM and CDR2 is ANQGSEA.

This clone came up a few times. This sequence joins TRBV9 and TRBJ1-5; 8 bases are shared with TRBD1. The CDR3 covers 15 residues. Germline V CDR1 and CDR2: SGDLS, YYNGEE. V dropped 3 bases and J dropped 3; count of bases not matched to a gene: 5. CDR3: CASSATGGANQPQHF. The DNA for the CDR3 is TGTGCCAGCAGCGCCACAGGGGGGGCCAATCAGCCCCAGCATTTT.

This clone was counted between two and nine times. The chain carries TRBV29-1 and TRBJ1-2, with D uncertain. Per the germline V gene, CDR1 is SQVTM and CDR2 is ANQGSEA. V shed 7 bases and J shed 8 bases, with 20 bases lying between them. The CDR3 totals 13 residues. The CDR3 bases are TGCAGCGATACTATCGATGGTAGAACGGGCTACACCTTC. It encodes CSDTIDGRTGYTF.